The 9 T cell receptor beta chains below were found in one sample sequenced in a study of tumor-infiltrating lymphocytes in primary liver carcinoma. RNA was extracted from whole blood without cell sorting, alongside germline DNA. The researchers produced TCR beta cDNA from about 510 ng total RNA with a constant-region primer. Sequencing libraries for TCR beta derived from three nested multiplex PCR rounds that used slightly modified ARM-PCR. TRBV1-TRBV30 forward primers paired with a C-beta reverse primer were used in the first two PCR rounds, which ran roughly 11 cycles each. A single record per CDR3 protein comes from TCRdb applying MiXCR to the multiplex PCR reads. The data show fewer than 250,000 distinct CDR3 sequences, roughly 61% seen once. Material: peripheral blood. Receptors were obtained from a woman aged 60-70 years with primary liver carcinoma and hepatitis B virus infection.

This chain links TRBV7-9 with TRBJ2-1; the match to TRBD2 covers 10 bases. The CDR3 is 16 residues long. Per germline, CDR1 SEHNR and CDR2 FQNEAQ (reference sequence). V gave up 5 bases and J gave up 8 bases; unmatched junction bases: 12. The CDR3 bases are TGTGCCAGCAGCCGGATTCAGCGGGAGGGCCGGTATGAGCAGTTCTTC. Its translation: CASSRIQREGRYEQFF.

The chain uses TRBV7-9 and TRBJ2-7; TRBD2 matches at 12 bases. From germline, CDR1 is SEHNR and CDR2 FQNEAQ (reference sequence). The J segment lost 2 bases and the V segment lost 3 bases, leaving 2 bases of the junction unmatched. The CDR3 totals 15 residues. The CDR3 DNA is TGTGCCAGCAGCTTTGGACTAGCGGGGCCCTACGAGCAGTACTTC. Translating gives CASSFGLAGPYEQYF.

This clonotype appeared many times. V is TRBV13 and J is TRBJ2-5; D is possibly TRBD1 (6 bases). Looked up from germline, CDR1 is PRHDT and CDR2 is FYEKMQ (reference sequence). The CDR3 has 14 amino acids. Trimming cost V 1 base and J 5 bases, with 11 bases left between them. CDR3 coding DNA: TGTGCCAGCAGCTTAGAAGGGGGATGGGAGACCCAGTACTTC. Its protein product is CASSLEGGWETQYF.

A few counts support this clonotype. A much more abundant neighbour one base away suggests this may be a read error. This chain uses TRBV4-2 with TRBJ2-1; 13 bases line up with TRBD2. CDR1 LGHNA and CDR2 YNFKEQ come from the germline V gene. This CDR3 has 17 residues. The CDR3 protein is CVSSRRLAGGLIVEQFF. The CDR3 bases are TGTGTCAGCAGCCGACGACTAGCGGGAGGCCTTATCGTTGAGCAGTTCTTC.

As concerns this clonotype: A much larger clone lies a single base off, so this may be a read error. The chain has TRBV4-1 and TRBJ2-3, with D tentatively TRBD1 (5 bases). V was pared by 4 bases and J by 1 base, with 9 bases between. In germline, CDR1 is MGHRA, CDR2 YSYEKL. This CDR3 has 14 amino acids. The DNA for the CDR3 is TGCGCCAGCAGCCGGTCAGGGTGCACAGATACGCAGTATTTT. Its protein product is CASSRSGCTDTQYF.

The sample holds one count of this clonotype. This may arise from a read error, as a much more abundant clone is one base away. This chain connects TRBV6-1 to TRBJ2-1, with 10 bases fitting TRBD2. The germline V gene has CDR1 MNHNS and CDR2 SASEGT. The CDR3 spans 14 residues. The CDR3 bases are TGTGCCAGCAGTAAAGCGGGAGGGCACAATAAGCAGTTCTTC. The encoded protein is CASSKAGGHNKQFF.

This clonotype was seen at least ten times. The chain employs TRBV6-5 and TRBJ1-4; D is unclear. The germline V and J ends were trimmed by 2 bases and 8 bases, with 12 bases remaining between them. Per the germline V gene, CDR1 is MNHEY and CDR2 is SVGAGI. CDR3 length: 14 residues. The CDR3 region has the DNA TGTGCCAGCAGTTACCGAAGCAGTGGGGAAAAACTGTTTTTT. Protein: CASSYRSSGEKLFF.

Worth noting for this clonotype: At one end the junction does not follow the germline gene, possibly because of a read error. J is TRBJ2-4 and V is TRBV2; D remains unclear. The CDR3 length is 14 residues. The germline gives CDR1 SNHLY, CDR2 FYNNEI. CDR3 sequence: CANSGGPVGNIQYF. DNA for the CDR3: TGTGCCAACAGTGGCGGCCCAGTGGGAAACATTCAGTACTTC.

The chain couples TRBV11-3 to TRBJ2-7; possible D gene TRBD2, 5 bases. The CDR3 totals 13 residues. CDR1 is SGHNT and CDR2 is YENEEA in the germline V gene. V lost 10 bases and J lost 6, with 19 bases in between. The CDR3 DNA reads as TGTGCCAACAGTGTCGGGGTTTTTGGCGAGCAGTACTTC. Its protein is CANSVGVFGEQYF. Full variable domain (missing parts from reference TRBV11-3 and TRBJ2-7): EAGVVQSPRYKIIEKKQPVAFWCNPISGHNTLYWYLQNLGQGPELLIRYENEEAVDDSQLPKDRFSAERLKGVDSTLKIQPAELGDSAVYLCANSVGVFGEQYFGPGTRLTVT.